This passage covers 24 T cell receptor beta chains from one sample sequenced in a study of T cells in localized non-small cell lung cancer. Profiling relied on immunoSEQ multiplex PCR, and the TCRdb table lists in-frame clones only, not all of them. The table lists about 33,000 clones, around 90% of them singletons. The material sequenced was peripheral blood, taken before any cancer treatment. The receptors were gathered from a man aged 35-75 years with stage I lung adenocarcinoma.

A word on this clone: A read error may produce the germline difference seen at one junction end. V gene TRBV6-1 combines with J gene TRBJ2-7; 16 bases match TRBD2. Per the germline V gene, CDR1 is MNHNS and CDR2 is SASEGT. The CDR3 is made up of 13 amino acids. The DNA of the CDR3 is TGTGCCAGCAGATCGGGACTAGCGGGGGGGAAATCCTTC. Residues: CASRSGLAGGKSF.

The rearrangement joins TRBV5-6 to TRBJ1-2; D is possibly TRBD1 (5 bases). The length of the CDR3 is 14 residues. Trimming removed 0 bases at V and 3 bases at J, with 9 bases between. Looked up from germline, CDR1 is SGHDT and CDR2 is YYEEEE. CDR3 DNA: TGTGCCAGCAGCTTGGCAGGGAGTCACTATGGCTACACCTTC. This translates into CASSLAGSHYGYTF.

The CDR3, as DNA: TGTGCCAGCAGCTTAGGGCGGGAGACCCAGTACTTC. Its protein is CASSLGRETQYF. The chain couples TRBV13 to TRBJ2-5; D is undetermined. Germline V gene lookup returns CDR1 PRHDT and CDR2 FYEKMQ (reference sequence). The CDR3 loop spans 12 amino acids. Trimming removed 0 bases from V and 5 bases from J, with 4 bases in between.

The rearrangement links TRBV6-5 to TRBJ1-1, with D perhaps matching TRBD1 (5 bases). V gave up 0 bases and J gave up 6 bases, with 11 bases separating them. Germline-derived CDR1 and CDR2 are MNHEY and SVGAGI. The CDR3 is 14 residues long. CDR3 amino acids: CASSYSSPRAEAFF. CDR3 nucleotide sequence: TGTGCCAGCAGTTACTCATCACCCAGGGCTGAAGCTTTCTTT.

The J gene is TRBJ2-1, the V gene TRBV5-6, with 7 positions matching TRBD1. There are 16 residues in the CDR3. CDR1 and CDR2 (germline): SGHDT, YYEEEE. J was trimmed by 2 bases and V by 0 bases; bases with no gene match: 5. This chain's CDR3 is CASSLGGDSPYNEQFF. In DNA form, the CDR3 reads TGTGCCAGCAGCTTGGGAGGGGACAGCCCCTACAATGAGCAGTTCTTC.

The V call is TRBV5-1, the J call TRBJ2-7, with D perhaps TRBD1 or TRBD2 (5 bases each). Germline assignment: CDR1 SGHRS and CDR2 YFSETQ. The CDR3 has 14 amino acids. The V and J ends lost 4 bases and 7 bases respectively, with 18 bases between them. In DNA form, the CDR3 reads TGCGCCAGCAGCAAAAGACAGCAGACGGGGGAGCAGTACTTC. This translates into CASSKRQQTGEQYF.

The J gene is TRBJ1-1, the V gene TRBV4-1; tentatively, D is TRBD1 (6 bases). Trimming left V 0 bases short and J 1 base short, with 21 bases between. The CDR3 is made up of 19 amino acids. The V gene's germline CDR1 is MGHRA and CDR2 YSYEKL. CDR3 residues: CASSQDRGASDRTNTEAFF. As DNA, the CDR3 is TGCGCCAGCAGCCAAGATCGGGGAGCCTCGGACAGAACGAACACTGAAGCTTTCTTT.

The chain links TRBV30 to TRBJ2-7; 9 bases align to TRBD1. Looked up from germline, CDR1 is GTSNPN and CDR2 is SVGIG (reference sequence). Losses at the gene ends were 3 bases for V and 6 bases for J; bases not matched to a gene: 9. The CDR3 length is 14 residues. The chain's CDR3 is CAWSVLQGAREQYF. CDR3 bases: TGTGCCTGGAGCGTATTACAGGGGGCACGCGAGCAGTACTTC.

CDR3: CASSRGTVLTDTQYF. The CDR3 DNA sequence: TGTGCCAGTAGTAGGGGCACAGTCCTCACAGATACGCAGTATTTT. The chain uses TRBV19 and TRBJ2-3; TRBD1 might be the D (5 bases). Trimming pared 4 bases from V and 2 bases from J, leaving 13 bases between. Germline lookup yields CDR1 LNHDA and CDR2 SQIVND (reference sequence). The CDR3 consists of 15 residues.

The J gene is TRBJ2-5, the V gene TRBV5-5; the D gene is possibly TRBD1 (6 bases). CDR3 size: 15 residues. Per the germline V gene, CDR1 is SGHKS and CDR2 is YYEKEE (reference sequence). V lost 4 bases to trimming and J lost 5 bases, with 18 bases between them. The CDR3 sequence is CASSPHPGAGETQYF. In nucleotides, the CDR3 is TGTGCCAGCAGCCCGCACCCAGGGGCTGGGGAGACCCAGTACTTC.

The V and J genes are TRBV29-1 and TRBJ1-4; 9 bases match TRBD1. CDR1 and CDR2 (germline): SQVTM, ANQGSEA. The CDR3 length is 12 residues. Germline trimming cut 6 bases from V and 10 bases from J; bases unmatched to any gene: 6. CDR3 loop: CSVDRGAGKLFF. CDR3 bases: TGCAGCGTCGACAGGGGGGCAGGAAAACTGTTTTTT.

The chain combines TRBV5-4 with TRBJ2-1; 9 positions agree with TRBD2. The CDR3 contains 15 residues. V trimming: 4 bases; J trimming: 8 bases; junction bases outside the gene matches: 10. CDR1 SGHNT and CDR2 YYREEE come from the germline V gene (reference sequence). The CDR3 loop reads CASSPGERGVYEQFF. Written as DNA, the CDR3 is TGTGCCAGCAGCCCCGGGGAGCGGGGGGTCTATGAGCAGTTCTTC. The full variable domain, rest sourced from reference TRBV5-4 and TRBJ2-1, is ETGVTQSPTHLIKTRGQQVTLRCSSQSGHNTVSWYQQALGQGPQFIFQYYREEENGRGNFPPRFSGLQFPNYSSELNVNALELDDSALYLCASSPGERGVYEQFFGPGTRLTVL.

V is TRBV6-1 and J is TRBJ1-2, with TRBD1 matching 8 bases. The ends lost 11 bases at V and 4 bases at J; junction bases unmatched: 9. CDR1 and CDR2 from the germline V gene are MNHNS and SASEGT. CDR3 length: 13 amino acids. The CDR3 protein is CAARDRSFYGYTF. In DNA, the CDR3 is TGTGCCGCCCGGGACAGGTCGTTCTATGGCTACACCTTC.

The chain links TRBV6-5 to TRBJ1-1, with 11 bases identical to TRBD1. The CDR3 has 14 residues. V trimming: 6 bases; J trimming: 5 bases; junction bases outside the gene matches: 5. The germline CDR1 and CDR2 sequences are MNHEY and SVGAGI. The CDR3 loop is CASSQGTGGTEAFF. CDR3 bases: TGTGCCAGCAGCCAAGGGACAGGGGGTACTGAAGCTTTCTTT.

V usage is TRBV5-4 and J usage is TRBJ2-2, with TRBD1 matching over 7 bases. This CDR3 region has 18 residues. Germline lookup yields CDR1 SGHNT and CDR2 YYREEE (reference sequence). Trimming cost V 0 bases and J 1 base; bases outside gene matches: 9. CDR3 region: CASSLGLTGVGNTGELFF. As DNA, the CDR3 is TGTGCCAGCAGCTTGGGGTTAACAGGGGTCGGGAACACCGGGGAGCTGTTTTTT.

The CDR3, as DNA: TGTGCCAGCAGCTTGGAGACAGCGGTCAACTATGGCTACACCTTC. As protein: CASSLETAVNYGYTF. The chain combines TRBV5-6 with TRBJ1-2; weak D call: TRBD1 (5 bases). This CDR3 has 15 residues. Germline V gene lookup returns CDR1 SGHDT and CDR2 YYEEEE. Trimming removed 0 bases at V and 2 bases at J, with 11 bases between.

The gene calls are TRBV10-3 and TRBJ1-1; possibly TRBD1 for D (6 bases). Between the trimmed V and J ends, which lost 3 bases and 1 base, there was a span of 12 bases. The CDR3 runs 15 residues. Germline V gives CDR1 ENHRY, CDR2 SYGVKD. CDR3 region: CAISDGGAGNTEAFF. The CDR3 coding sequence is TGTGCCATCAGTGATGGGGGGGCTGGGAACACTGAAGCTTTCTTT.

This chain uses TRBV6-4 with TRBJ1-2; tentatively, D is TRBD1 (5 bases). This CDR3 contains 13 residues. The germline CDR1 and CDR2 sequences are MRHNA and SNTAGT. V was clipped by 2 bases and J by 1 base, with 5 bases between them. The CDR3 region is CASSDQGNYGYTF. The CDR3 DNA reads as TGTGCCAGCAGTGACCAGGGTAACTATGGCTACACCTTC.

The chain has TRBV6-5 and TRBJ1-1; no reliable D call. With 0 bases removed from V and 2 bases from J, the gap between germline ends came to 7 bases. Germline CDR1 MNHEY, CDR2 SVGAGI. This CDR3 region has 14 residues. The CDR3 coding sequence is TGTGCCAGCAGTTACTCGCGGGCTAACACTGAAGCTTTCTTT. As protein: CASSYSRANTEAFF.

The V call is TRBV5-1, the J call TRBJ2-7; a weak D match, TRBD1 (6 bases). Per the germline V gene, CDR1 is SGHRS and CDR2 is YFSETQ. Trimming stripped 6 bases from V and 3 bases from J, with 16 bases between. CDR3 length equals 14 residues. For the CDR3, the DNA is TGCGCCAGCACCCCATCCCTACAGGGCTACGAGCAGTACTTC. Translation: CASTPSLQGYEQYF.

This clone has a handful of counts. V is TRBV11-2 and J is TRBJ1-2; TRBD1 is a possible D gene (5 bases). The ends were cut back, 3 bases at V and 4 bases at J, with 12 bases in the middle. CDR3 length: 14 amino acids. CDR1 SGHAT and CDR2 FQNNGV come from the germline V gene. As DNA, the CDR3 is TGTGCCAGCAGCTTGGACGTGGGGGGCTATGGCTACACCTTC. Translation gives CASSLDVGGYGYTF.

This chain connects TRBV11-2 to TRBJ1-1; tentatively, D is TRBD1 (5 bases). Germline V CDR1 and CDR2: SGHAT, FQNNGV. Trimming cost V 1 base and J 1 base, with 13 bases left between them. The CDR3 extends over 16 amino acids. CDR3 in DNA: TGTGCCAGCAGCTTAGGATCCATCACAGGGAACACTGAAGCTTTCTTT. This translates into CASSLGSITGNTEAFF.

The chain has TRBV27 and TRBJ2-1; 10 bases are a match to TRBD1. This CDR3 has 15 amino acids. CDR1 MNHEY and CDR2 SMNVEV come from the germline V gene (reference sequence). With V trimmed by 4 bases and J by 9 bases, 9 bases remained unmatched. Here the CDR3 reads CASSSTGTGDFEQFF. CDR3 in DNA: TGTGCCAGCAGTTCCACCGGGACAGGGGATTTTGAGCAGTTCTTC.

This chain uses TRBV11-2 with TRBJ2-7, with D possibly matching TRBD1 (7 bases). The CDR3 contains 14 residues. Germline CDR1 is SGHAT and CDR2 is FQNNGV. Trimming shortened V by 1 base and J by 6 bases, and 13 bases separated the two germline ends. CDR3 in amino acids: CASSLGRGQFEQYF. In nucleotides, the CDR3 is TGTGCCAGCAGCTTAGGGAGGGGGCAGTTCGAGCAGTACTTC.